The clone carrying this TCR beta chain occurred many times. This record comes from a study of T cells after yellow fever vaccination. A single record per CDR3 protein comes from TCRdb applying MiXCR to the 5' RACE reads. This table has fewer than 350,000 distinct CDR3 sequences, 3.6% appearing once. Per the germline V gene, CDR1 is SGHRS and CDR2 is YFSETQ. The CDR3 is 15 residues long. Trimming took 4 bases from V and 5 from J; bases not matched to a gene: 7. This receptor was obtained from a man between 18 and 35 years old who received the YFV17D yellow fever vaccine. The chain recombines TRBV5-1 with TRBJ2-1; the match to TRBD1 covers 9 bases. Sequencing was performed on PBMCs, taken on the day of the yellow fever booster vaccination. The CDR3 nucleotides read TGCGCCAGCAGCGAAGGGACAGGGTACCACAATGAGCAGTTCTTC. It codes for CASSEGTGYHNEQFF.